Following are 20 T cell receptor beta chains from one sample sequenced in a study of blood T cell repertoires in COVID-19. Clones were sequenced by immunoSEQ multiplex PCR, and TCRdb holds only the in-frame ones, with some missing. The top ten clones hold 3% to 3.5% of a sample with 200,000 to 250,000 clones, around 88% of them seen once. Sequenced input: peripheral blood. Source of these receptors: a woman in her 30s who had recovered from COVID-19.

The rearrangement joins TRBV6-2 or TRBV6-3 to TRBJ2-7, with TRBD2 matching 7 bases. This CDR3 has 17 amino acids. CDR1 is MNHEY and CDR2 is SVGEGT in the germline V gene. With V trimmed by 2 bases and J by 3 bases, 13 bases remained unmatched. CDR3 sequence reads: CASSYPPGTGRDYEQYF. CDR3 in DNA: TGTGCCAGCAGTTACCCACCTGGGACGGGGAGGGACTACGAGCAGTACTTC.

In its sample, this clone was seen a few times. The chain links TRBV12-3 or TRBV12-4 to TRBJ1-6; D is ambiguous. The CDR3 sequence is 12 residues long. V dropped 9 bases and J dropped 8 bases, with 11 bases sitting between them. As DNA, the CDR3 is TGTGCCAGTGGCAGTATGGATTCACCCCTCCACTTT. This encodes CASGSMDSPLHF.

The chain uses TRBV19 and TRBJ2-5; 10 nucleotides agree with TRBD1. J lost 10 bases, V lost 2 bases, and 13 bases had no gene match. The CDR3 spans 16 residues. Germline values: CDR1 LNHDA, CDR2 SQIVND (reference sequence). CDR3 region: CASSIRSGGQGRDQYF. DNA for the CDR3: TGTGCCAGTAGTATAAGAAGCGGGGGACAGGGGAGGGACCAGTACTTC.

The CDR3 region has the DNA TGTGCCAGCAGTTACTCGGACAGAGCTGAAGCTTTCTTT. Residues: CASSYSDRAEAFF. The chain recombines TRBV6-5 with TRBJ1-1; possible D gene TRBD1, 6 bases. The length of the CDR3 is 13 residues. The V end lost 0 bases, the J end lost 6 bases, and 8 bases lay between the germline ends. Germline V gene data show CDR1 as MNHEY and CDR2 as SVGAGI.

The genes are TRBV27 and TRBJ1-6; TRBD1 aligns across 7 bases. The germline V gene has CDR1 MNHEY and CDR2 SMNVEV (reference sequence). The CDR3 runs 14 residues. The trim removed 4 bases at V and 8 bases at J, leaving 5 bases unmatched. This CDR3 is CASSYARGDSPLHF. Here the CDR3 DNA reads TGTGCCAGCAGTTATGCCAGGGGGGATTCACCCCTCCACTTT.

In DNA, the CDR3 is TGTGCCCGCAAGAGGTTGTGGCAGATGAACACTGAAGCTTTCTTT. As protein: CARKRLWQMNTEAFF. This chain joins TRBV9 and TRBJ1-1; no reliable D call. The germline gives CDR1 SGDLS, CDR2 YYNGEE. V was clipped by 10 bases and J by 0 bases, with 19 bases between them. There are 15 residues in the CDR3.

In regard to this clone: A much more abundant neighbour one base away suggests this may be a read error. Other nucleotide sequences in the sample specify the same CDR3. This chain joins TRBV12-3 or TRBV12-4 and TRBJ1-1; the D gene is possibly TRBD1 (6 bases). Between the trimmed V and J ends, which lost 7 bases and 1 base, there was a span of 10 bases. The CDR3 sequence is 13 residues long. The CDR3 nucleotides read TGTGCCAGCAAAGGACAGCCGAACACTGAAGCTTTCTTT. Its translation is CASKGQPNTEAFF.

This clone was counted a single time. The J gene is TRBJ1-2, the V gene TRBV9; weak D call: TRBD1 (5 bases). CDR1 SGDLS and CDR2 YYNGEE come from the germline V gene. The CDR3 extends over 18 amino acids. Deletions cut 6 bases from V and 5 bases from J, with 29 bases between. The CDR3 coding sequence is TGTGCCAGCACCCTCTCTTCCCACCGGGGCGGGGAGGGTTATGGCTACACCTTC. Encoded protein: CASTLSSHRGGEGYGYTF.

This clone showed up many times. The CDR3 sequence: CASSARSNQPQHF. The CDR3 DNA follows: TGTGCCAGCAGTGCGCGGAGTAATCAGCCCCAGCATTTT. V usage is TRBV2 and J usage is TRBJ1-5, with D uncertain. The CDR3 is 13 amino acids. V was shortened by 4 bases and J by 4 bases, with 8 bases between the two germline ends. CDR1 and CDR2 from the germline V gene are SNHLY and FYNNEI. Full variable domain (rest looked up from reference TRBV2 and TRBJ1-5): EPEVTQTPSHQVTQMGQEVILRCVPISNHLYFYWYRQILGQKVEFLVSFYNNEISEKSEIFDDQFSVERPDGSNFTLKIRSTKLEDSAMYFCASSARSNQPQHFGDGTRLSIL.

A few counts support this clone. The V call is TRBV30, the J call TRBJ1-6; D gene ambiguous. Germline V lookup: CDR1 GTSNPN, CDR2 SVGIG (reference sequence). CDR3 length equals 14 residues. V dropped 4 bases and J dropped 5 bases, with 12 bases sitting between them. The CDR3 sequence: CAWTLTRHNSPLHF. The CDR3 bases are TGTGCCTGGACCCTGACAAGACATAATTCACCCCTCCACTTT.

CDR3 nucleotide sequence: TGTGCCAGCAGTCAGCAGGACAGACCCTACGAGCAGTACTTC. It translates to CASSQQDRPYEQYF. This chain connects TRBV6-6 to TRBJ2-7, with D possibly matching TRBD1 (6 bases). The CDR3 has 14 residues. Germline V lookup: CDR1 MNHNY, CDR2 SVGAGI (reference sequence). Trimming took 5 bases from V and 2 from J, leaving 13 bases between them.

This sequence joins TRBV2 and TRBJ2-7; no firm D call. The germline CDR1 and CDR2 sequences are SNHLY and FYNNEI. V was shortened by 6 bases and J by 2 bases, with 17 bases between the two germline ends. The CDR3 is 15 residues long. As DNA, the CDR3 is TGTGCCAGCAGAAAAGGCCCCGAGGCGCCCTACGAGCAGTACTTC. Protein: CASRKGPEAPYEQYF.

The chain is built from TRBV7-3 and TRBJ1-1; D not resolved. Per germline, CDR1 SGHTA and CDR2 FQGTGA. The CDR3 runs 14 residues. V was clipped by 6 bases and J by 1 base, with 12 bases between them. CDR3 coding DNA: TGTGCCAGCAGGAAACAGCAACAGAACACTGAAGCTTTCTTT. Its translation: CASRKQQQNTEAFF.

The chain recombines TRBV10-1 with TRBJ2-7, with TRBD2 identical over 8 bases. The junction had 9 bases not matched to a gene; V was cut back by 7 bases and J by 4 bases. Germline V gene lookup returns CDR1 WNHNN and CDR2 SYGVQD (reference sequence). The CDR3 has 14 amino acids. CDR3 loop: CASIGLADSYEQYF. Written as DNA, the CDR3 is TGCGCCAGCATTGGACTAGCAGACTCTTACGAGCAGTACTTC.

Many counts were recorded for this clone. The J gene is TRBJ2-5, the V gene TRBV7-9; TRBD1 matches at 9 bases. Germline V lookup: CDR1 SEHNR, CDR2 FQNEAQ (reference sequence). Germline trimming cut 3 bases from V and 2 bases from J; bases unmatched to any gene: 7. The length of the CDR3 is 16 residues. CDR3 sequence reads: CASSFGTGSWQETQYF. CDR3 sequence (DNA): TGTGCCAGCAGCTTTGGGACAGGGTCCTGGCAAGAGACCCAGTACTTC.

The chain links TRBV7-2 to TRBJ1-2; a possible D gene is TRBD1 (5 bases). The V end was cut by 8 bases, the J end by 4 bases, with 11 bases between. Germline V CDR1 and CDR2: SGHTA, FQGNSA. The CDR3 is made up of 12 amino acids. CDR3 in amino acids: CASGGSGYGYTF. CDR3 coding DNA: TGTGCCAGCGGGGGGAGTGGCTATGGCTACACCTTC.

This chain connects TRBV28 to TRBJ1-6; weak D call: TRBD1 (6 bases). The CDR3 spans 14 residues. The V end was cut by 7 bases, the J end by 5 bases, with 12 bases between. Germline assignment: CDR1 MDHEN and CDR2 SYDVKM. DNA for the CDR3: TGTGCCAGCACCTACAGGGTTGATAATTCACCCCTCCACTTT. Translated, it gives CASTYRVDNSPLHF.

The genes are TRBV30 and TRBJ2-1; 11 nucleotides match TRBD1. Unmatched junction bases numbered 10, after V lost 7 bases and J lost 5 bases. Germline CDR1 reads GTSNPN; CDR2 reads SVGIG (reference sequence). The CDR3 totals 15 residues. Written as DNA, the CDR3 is TGTGCCTCCCTTGGCTGGGACAGGGGGAACAATGAGCAGTTCTTC. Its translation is CASLGWDRGNNEQFF.

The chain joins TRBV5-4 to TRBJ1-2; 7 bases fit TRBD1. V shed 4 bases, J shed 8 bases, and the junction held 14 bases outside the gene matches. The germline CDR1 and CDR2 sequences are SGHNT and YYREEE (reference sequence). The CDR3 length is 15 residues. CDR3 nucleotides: TGTGCCAGCAGCCTTTTAGGGGGCGCAGTGGACGGCTACACCTTC. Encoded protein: CASSLLGGAVDGYTF.

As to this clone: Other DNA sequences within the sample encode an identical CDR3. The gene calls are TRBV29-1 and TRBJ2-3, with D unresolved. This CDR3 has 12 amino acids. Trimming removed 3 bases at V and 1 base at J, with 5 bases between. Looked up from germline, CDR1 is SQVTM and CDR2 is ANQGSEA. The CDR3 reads CSVDQGTDTQYF. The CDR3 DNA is TGCAGCGTTGATCAGGGCACAGATACGCAGTATTTT.